This TCR beta chain was identified in a study of blood T cell repertoires in COVID-19. The table came from immunoSEQ multiplex PCR; TCRdb's copy has only in-frame clones and leaves some out. The table has approximately 300,000 clones, more than 80% seen once; the top ten hold roughly 7.3%. Germline-derived CDR1 and CDR2 are SGHVS and FNYEAQ. V lost 5 bases and J 2 bases, leaving 19 bases between the germline ends. The length of the CDR3 is 16 residues. This clonotype originated in a woman in her 30s with COVID-19, enrolled during active disease. The V call is TRBV7-6, the J call TRBJ2-7, with D perhaps TRBD2 (6 bases). Source material: peripheral blood. CDR3 sequence: CASSPSLAADTYEQYF. The DNA for the CDR3 is TGTGCCAGCAGCCCCTCGTTAGCGGCAGACACCTACGAGCAGTACTTC.